This T cell receptor beta chain derives from a study of T cell responses to AZD1222 COVID-19 vaccine. About this clone itself: As yet, its antigen is unknown.

The study, taken as a whole, reports: Donor demographics were predominantly white British with a female majority; clonal diversity may be underestimated. Only after the peak T cell response were repertoires sampled. Following two doses of AZD1222, Spike-specific TCR breadth and depth rose.

The data were produced by immunoSEQ multiplex PCR, yet TCRdb's version contains in-frame clones alone and is incomplete. The sample carries approximately 190,000 clones, more than 75% recorded once. The germline V gene has CDR1 DFQATT and CDR2 SNEGSKA (reference sequence). V shed 3 bases, J shed 4 bases, and the junction held 4 bases outside the gene matches. CDR3 size: 13 residues. The chain links TRBV20-1 to TRBJ2-5, with 8 nucleotides matching TRBD2. Material: peripheral blood, obtained on day 0 of AZD1222 vaccination. The TCR comes from an adult in good health. The CDR3 DNA reads as TGCAGTGCTAGTACGGGAGGGCGAGAGACCCAGTACTTC. This codes for CSASTGGRETQYF.